The TCR beta chain described here comes from a study of radiotherapy plus CTLA-4 blockade in lung cancer. Study in general: Of the patients, roughly 20% showed objective responses and 31% attained disease control. Study-level findings and limits: Clones derived from tumor TCRs expanded in blood after radiotherapy plus ipilimumab. The best prediction of response reportedly came from early blood T cell clone dynamics, with interferon-beta.

Focal radiation with ipilimumab CTLA-4 blockade was given to patients with chemo-refractory metastatic non-small-cell lung cancer. Germline V gene sequence: CDR1 SGHRS, CDR2 YFSETQ. The CDR3 totals 14 residues. V lost 0 bases and J 0 bases, leaving 5 bases between the germline ends. Clones were sequenced by immunoSEQ multiplex PCR, and TCRdb holds only the in-frame ones, with some missing. The data show about 110,000 clones, with roughly 77% seen just once and 3% to 4% held by the top ten. With respect to this clone: Its target is unknown.

Sequenced material: peripheral blood, taken from a patient treated with radiotherapy plus ipilimumab. This sequence was found in a human donor with non-small cell lung cancer that progressed on radiotherapy plus ipilimumab. Some clones in this sample may be carry-over from other donors' samples. This chain uses TRBV5-1 with TRBJ2-3; D possibly matches TRBD1 or TRBD2 (5 bases each). The CDR3 is CASSLGDSTDTQYF. CDR3 sequence (DNA): TGCGCCAGCAGCTTGGGGGACAGCACAGATACGCAGTATTTT.